One sample yielded the 29 T cell receptor beta chains listed below, sequenced in a study of blood T cell repertoires in COVID-19. Libraries were prepared by immunoSEQ multiplex PCR; TCRdb keeps only in-frame clonotypes and omits some of them. The sample comprises approximately 54,000 clones, more than 90% of which are singletons, and roughly 3.6% rests with the top ten. Sequenced material: peripheral blood. These receptors were taken from a man in his fifties with acute or convalescent COVID-19.

The chain joins TRBV10-3 to TRBJ2-7, with 13 bases fitting TRBD2. CDR3 size: 18 residues. The germline V gene has CDR1 ENHRY and CDR2 SYGVKD. V lost 4 bases to trimming and J lost 4 bases; unmatched junction nucleotides: 13. CDR3 sequence: CAISVSGTSGTGGYEQYF. The DNA of the CDR3 is TGTGCCATCAGTGTATCCGGGACTAGCGGGACCGGCGGTTACGAGCAGTACTTC.

This clone has more than one count but fewer than ten. The V call is TRBV5-1, the J call TRBJ1-1; 7 bases map to TRBD1. Germline loops: CDR1 SGHRS, CDR2 YFSETQ. There are 13 residues in the CDR3. Unmatched junction bases numbered 7, after V lost 4 bases and J lost 7 bases. The CDR3 region is CASSLDRVGEAFF. As DNA, the CDR3 is TGCGCCAGCAGCCTAGACAGGGTTGGTGAAGCTTTCTTT.

The rearrangement uses TRBV19 and TRBJ1-6, with no clear D. This CDR3 spans 11 amino acids. CDR1 is LNHDA, CDR2 SQIVND, per germline (reference sequence). Trimming cost V 8 bases and J 7 bases, with 6 bases left between them. The CDR3 loop reads CASGGNSPLHF. As DNA, the CDR3 is TGTGCCAGTGGCGGAAATTCACCCCTCCACTTT.

The CDR3 DNA follows: TGTGCCAGCTCACCAAGGACTAGACGGGGCACCGGGGAGCTGTTTTTT. Its protein product is CASSPRTRRGTGELFF. The J gene is TRBJ2-2, the V gene TRBV18; 7 bases are shared with TRBD2. With 2 bases clipped from V and 4 bases from J, the junction kept 7 bases outside the gene matches. CDR1 and CDR2 from the germline V gene are KGHSH and LQKENI. This CDR3 spans 16 amino acids.

V gene TRBV7-8 combines with J gene TRBJ2-7, with a possible D match to TRBD2 (5 bases). The CDR3 is 15 residues long. CDR1 is SGHVS, CDR2 FQNEAQ, per germline. Trimming took off 5 bases at V and 0 bases at J, with 14 bases between the two ends. CDR3 loop: CASSQLALASYEQYF. In DNA, the CDR3 is TGTGCCAGCAGCCAGCTAGCTCTCGCCTCCTACGAGCAGTACTTC.

The chain has TRBV3-1 (or the pseudogene TRBV3-2) and TRBJ2-7, with TRBD2 matching over 13 bases. Germline-derived CDR1 and CDR2 are LGHDT and YNNKEL (reference sequence). This CDR3 contains 19 residues. Losses at the gene ends were 1 base for V and 1 base for J; bases not matched to a gene: 10. The CDR3 reads CASSQGVGTGLAGSYEQYF. CDR3 sequence (DNA): TGTGCCAGCAGCCAAGGGGTGGGAACGGGACTAGCGGGATCCTACGAGCAGTACTTC.

As DNA, the CDR3 is TGTGCCAGTAGTTGGAGGTTCTCCTACGAGCAGTACTTC. Encoded protein: CASSWRFSYEQYF. The chain joins TRBV19 to TRBJ2-7, with D possibly TRBD2 on 5 matching bases. The CDR3 consists of 13 residues. V dropped 5 bases and J dropped 0 bases, with 8 bases sitting between them. From germline, CDR1 is LNHDA and CDR2 SQIVND (reference sequence).

The rearrangement joins TRBV5-1 to TRBJ2-4; D unresolved. Germline CDR1 reads SGHRS; CDR2 reads YFSETQ. With 0 bases removed from V and 0 bases from J, the gap between germline ends came to 4 bases. This CDR3 has 14 residues. This chain's CDR3 is CASSLGLAKNIQYF. CDR3 sequence (DNA): TGCGCCAGCAGCTTGGGACTAGCCAAAAACATTCAGTACTTC.

J is TRBJ1-6 and V is TRBV1. TRBV1 has pseudogene status. The CDR3 runs 14 residues. CDR3 sequence (DNA): TGCACCAGCAGCCAGGAGGGTTATAATTCACCCCTCCACTTT. This translates into CTSSQEGYNSPLHF.

This sequence joins TRBV21-1 and TRBJ2-7; no DNA check was done on the table's D call, TRBD1. TRBV21-1 is reported as a pseudogene. This CDR3 region has 16 residues. DNA for the CDR3: TGTGCCAGCAGCCAAAAACCTGACAGGGTAGCCTACGAGCAGTACTTC. As protein: CASSQKPDRVAYEQYF.

This chain uses TRBV5-1 with TRBJ2-3; perhaps TRBD2 as D (6 bases). CDR3 size: 14 residues. Per germline, CDR1 SGHRS and CDR2 YFSETQ. V shed 0 bases and J shed 5 bases, with 10 bases lying between them. CDR3 loop: CASSLGTMGDTQYF. In DNA form, the CDR3 reads TGCGCCAGCAGCTTGGGGACTATGGGAGATACGCAGTATTTT.

The chain combines TRBV6-5 with TRBJ2-1; the match to TRBD2 covers 7 bases. V dropped 4 bases and J dropped 9; count of bases not matched to a gene: 6. Germline V gene lookup returns CDR1 MNHEY and CDR2 SVGAGI. The CDR3 loop spans 13 amino acids. The CDR3 DNA follows: TGTGCCAGCAGTTTACTAGCGTGGGGTGAGCAGTTCTTC. Its protein is CASSLLAWGEQFF.

V is TRBV18 and J is TRBJ1-5, with a weak D call TRBD1 (6 bases). Trimming left V 2 bases short and J 2 bases short, with 10 bases between. CDR1 and CDR2 (germline): KGHSH, LQKENI. The CDR3 is 15 amino acids. The CDR3 DNA follows: TGTGCCAGCTCACCAGGGGCAGGGGGCAATCAGCCCCAGCATTTT. It encodes CASSPGAGGNQPQHF.

J is TRBJ1-1 and V is TRBV19, with 8 positions matching TRBD1. The CDR3 loop spans 15 amino acids. Germline trimming cut 6 bases from V and 5 bases from J; bases unmatched to any gene: 11. The germline V gene has CDR1 LNHDA and CDR2 SQIVND (reference sequence). This CDR3 is CASRGSGQGGTEAFF. The CDR3 DNA sequence: TGTGCCAGTAGGGGGTCTGGACAGGGTGGAACTGAAGCTTTCTTT.

The gene calls are TRBV11-2 and TRBJ2-7; TRBD1 aligns across 7 bases. V was clipped by 5 bases and J by 4 bases; unmatched bases: 8. Looked up from germline, CDR1 is SGHAT and CDR2 is FQNNGV. This CDR3 spans 14 amino acids. The CDR3 DNA follows: TGTGCCAGCAGCCCCCGGGACAGAGTATACGAGCAGTACTTC. Translating gives CASSPRDRVYEQYF. Supplemented by reference TRBV11-2 and TRBJ2-7, the full variable domain reads EAGVAQSPRYKIIEKRQSVAFWCNPISGHATLYWYQQILGQGPKLLIQFQNNGVVDDSQLPKDRFSAERLKGVDSTLKIQPAKLEDSAVYLCASSPRDRVYEQYFGPGTRLTVT.

The chain uses TRBV4-1 and TRBJ2-1; maybe TRBD1 (5 bases). The CDR3 loop spans 13 amino acids. V was cut by 0 bases and J by 7 bases, with 7 bases left in between. Germline loops: CDR1 MGHRA, CDR2 YSYEKL. The CDR3 spells CASSQEGHNEQFF. The CDR3 region has the DNA TGCGCCAGCAGCCAAGAGGGGCATAATGAGCAGTTCTTC.

V is TRBV20-1 and J is TRBJ1-1; D is perhaps TRBD1 (5 bases). The length of the CDR3 is 16 residues. CDR1 is DFQATT and CDR2 is SNEGSKA in the germline V gene (reference sequence). Trimming cost V 3 bases and J 1 base, with 18 bases left between them. CDR3 nucleotides: TGCAGTGCTAGTCCGAATAGGGGAGGATGGAACACTGAAGCTTTCTTT. Its protein product is CSASPNRGGWNTEAFF.

The rearrangement uses TRBV7-9 and TRBJ2-2, with TRBD1 as a possible D gene (6 bases). Trimming shortened V by 7 bases and J by 1 base, and 10 bases separated the two germline ends. Per germline, CDR1 SEHNR and CDR2 FQNEAQ (reference sequence). CDR3 length equals 14 residues. The CDR3 coding sequence is TGTGCCAGCAAGGGACAAGGGAACACCGGGGAGCTGTTTTTT. It encodes CASKGQGNTGELFF.

The chain carries TRBV19 and TRBJ2-1, with a possible D match to TRBD1 (6 bases). Germline CDR1 reads LNHDA; CDR2 reads SQIVND (reference sequence). Trimming took off 7 bases at V and 9 bases at J, with 10 bases between the two ends. This CDR3 region has 11 residues. CDR3 residues: CASTRGGEQFF. DNA for the CDR3: TGTGCCAGTACACGAGGGGGTGAGCAGTTCTTC.

CDR3 region: CASSAGGSGYGYTF. CDR3 in DNA: TGTGCCAGCTCAGCAGGGGGCAGCGGCTATGGCTACACCTTC. The chain combines TRBV18 with TRBJ1-2; 8 bases line up with TRBD1. Germline CDR1 KGHSH, CDR2 LQKENI. This CDR3 has 14 amino acids. After removal of 5 bases from V and 4 bases from J, the junction contained 6 bases not matched to a gene.

The chain employs TRBV7-9 and TRBJ1-2, with TRBD1 identical over 7 bases. With 5 bases clipped from V and 6 bases from J, the junction kept 12 bases outside the gene matches. In germline, CDR1 is SEHNR, CDR2 FQNEAQ (reference sequence). The CDR3 contains 15 residues. CDR3 nucleotide sequence: TGTGCCAGCAGCGGCACCGGGACAGATCTTAATGGCTACACCTTC. Encoded protein: CASSGTGTDLNGYTF.

V gene TRBV5-1 combines with J gene TRBJ1-1, with D possibly matching TRBD1 (5 bases). This CDR3 spans 14 amino acids. The germline gives CDR1 SGHRS, CDR2 YFSETQ. Trimming cost V 3 bases and J 3 bases, with 12 bases left between them. CDR3 nucleotides: TGCGCCAGCAGCTGGGCGGACACTGACACTGAAGCTTTCTTT. Its translation is CASSWADTDTEAFF.

The rearrangement links TRBV12-5 to TRBJ2-6; D is ambiguous. The CDR3 is 16 amino acids. Germline V gene sequence: CDR1 LGHNT, CDR2 FRNRAP. Deletions cut 2 bases from V and 0 bases from J, with 8 bases between. CDR3 loop: CASGLRGSSGANVLTF. Written as DNA, the CDR3 is TGTGCTAGTGGTTTGCGCGGTTCCTCTGGGGCCAACGTCCTGACTTTC. The complete variable domain, with remaining parts taken from reference TRBV12-5 and TRBJ2-6, reads DARVTQTPRHKVTEMGQEVTMRCQPILGHNTVFWYRQTMMQGLELLAYFRNRAPLDDSGMPKDRFSAEMPDATLATLKIQPSEPRDSAVYFCASGLRGSSGANVLTFGAGSRLTVL.

The V call is TRBV15, the J call TRBJ1-2, with 7 bases fitting TRBD1. Germline CDR1 LNHNV, CDR2 YYDKDF (reference sequence). Trimming at V came to 5 bases and at J to 4 bases, leaving 7 bases not matched to a gene. This CDR3 is built from 14 residues. CDR3 nucleotides: TGTGCCACCAGCCGCCGGGACAGCTTCTATGGCTACACCTTC. This encodes CATSRRDSFYGYTF. The full variable domain, completed using reference TRBV15 and TRBJ1-2, is DAMVIQNPRYQVTQFGKPVTLSCSQTLNHNVMYWYQQKSSQAPKLLFHYYDKDFNNEADTPDNFQSRRPNTSFCFLDIRSPGLGDTAMYLCATSRRDSFYGYTFGSGTRLTVV.

The chain employs TRBV29-1 and TRBJ2-2; no definite D call. The germline gives CDR1 SQVTM, CDR2 ANQGSEA. V was clipped by 4 bases and J by 0 bases, with 6 bases between them. This CDR3 is 13 amino acids long. Written as DNA, the CDR3 is TGCAGCGTTGGACATCCGAACACCGGGGAGCTGTTTTTT. This codes for CSVGHPNTGELFF.

The V call is TRBV19, the J call TRBJ1-5, with D hard to call. The CDR3 has 12 residues. The germline CDR1 and CDR2 sequences are LNHDA and SQIVND (reference sequence). V lost 3 bases to trimming and J lost 3 bases, with 3 bases between them. The CDR3 here is CASSMYNQPQHF. DNA of the CDR3: TGTGCCAGTAGTATGTACAATCAGCCCCAGCATTTT.

This chain connects TRBV5-1 to TRBJ2-3; D not certain. CDR1 and CDR2 (germline): SGHRS, YFSETQ. This CDR3 region has 12 residues. V lost 1 base and J lost 3, with 3 bases in between. Here the CDR3 DNA reads TGCGCCAGCAGCTTGACAACAGATACGCAGTATTTT. It encodes CASSLTTDTQYF.

The sample holds one count of this clone. The gene calls are TRBV5-4 and TRBJ2-5; a possible D gene is TRBD2 (6 bases). Deletions cut 3 bases from V and 3 bases from J, with 9 bases between. The CDR3 extends over 13 amino acids. The V gene's germline CDR1 is SGHNT and CDR2 YYREEE (reference sequence). CDR3 region: CASSSQREETQYF. The CDR3 bases are TGTGCCAGCAGCTCCCAGCGGGAAGAGACCCAGTACTTC.

The chain couples TRBV15 to TRBJ1-4; D remains ambiguous. The CDR3 extends over 16 amino acids. The germline V gene encodes CDR1 LNHNV and CDR2 YYDKDF (reference sequence). Trimming took off 2 bases at V and 0 bases at J, with 10 bases between the two ends. The CDR3 nucleotides read TGTGCCACCAGCAGACTTCACAGAGCAACTAATGAAAAACTGTTTTTT. It specifies CATSRLHRATNEKLFF.